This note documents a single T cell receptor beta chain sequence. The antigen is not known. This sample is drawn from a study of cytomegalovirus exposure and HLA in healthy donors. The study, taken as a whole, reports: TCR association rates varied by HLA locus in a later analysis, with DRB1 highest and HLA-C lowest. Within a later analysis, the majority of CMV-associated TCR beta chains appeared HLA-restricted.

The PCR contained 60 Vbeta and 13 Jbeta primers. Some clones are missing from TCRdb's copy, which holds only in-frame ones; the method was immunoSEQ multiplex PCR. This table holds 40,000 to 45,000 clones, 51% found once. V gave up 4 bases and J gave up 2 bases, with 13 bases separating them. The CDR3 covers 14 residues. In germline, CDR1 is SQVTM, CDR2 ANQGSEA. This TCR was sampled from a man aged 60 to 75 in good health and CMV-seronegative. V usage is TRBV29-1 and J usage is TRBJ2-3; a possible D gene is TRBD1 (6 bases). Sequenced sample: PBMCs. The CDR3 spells CSVVAGAVTDTQYF. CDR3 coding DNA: TGCAGCGTTGTAGCAGGGGCGGTCACAGATACGCAGTATTTT.